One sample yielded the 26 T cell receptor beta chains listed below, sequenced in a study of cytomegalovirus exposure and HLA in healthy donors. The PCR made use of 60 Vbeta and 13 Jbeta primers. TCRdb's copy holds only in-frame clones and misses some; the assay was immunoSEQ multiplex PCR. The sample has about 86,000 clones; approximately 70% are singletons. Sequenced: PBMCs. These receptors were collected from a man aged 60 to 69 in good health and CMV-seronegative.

CDR3 DNA: TGTGCCAGCAGTGACTCGGGGAACTATGGCTACACCTTC. It specifies CASSDSGNYGYTF. This rearrangement joins TRBV6-1 to TRBJ1-2; D remains ambiguous. CDR1 is MNHNS and CDR2 is SASEGT in the germline V gene. There are 13 residues in the CDR3. V lost 3 bases and J 2 bases, leaving 7 bases between the germline ends.

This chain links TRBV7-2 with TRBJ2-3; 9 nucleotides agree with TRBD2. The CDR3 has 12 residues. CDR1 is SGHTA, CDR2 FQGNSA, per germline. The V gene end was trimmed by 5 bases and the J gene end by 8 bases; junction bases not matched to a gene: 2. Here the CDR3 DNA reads TGTGCCAGCAGCCAACTAGCGGGTACGCAGTATTTT. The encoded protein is CASSQLAGTQYF.

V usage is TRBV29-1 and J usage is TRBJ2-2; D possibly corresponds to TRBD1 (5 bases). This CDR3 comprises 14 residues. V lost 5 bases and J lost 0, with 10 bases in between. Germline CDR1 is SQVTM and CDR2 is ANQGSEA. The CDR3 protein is CSVLGAANTGELFF. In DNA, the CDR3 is TGCAGCGTTCTAGGGGCGGCGAACACCGGGGAGCTGTTTTTT.

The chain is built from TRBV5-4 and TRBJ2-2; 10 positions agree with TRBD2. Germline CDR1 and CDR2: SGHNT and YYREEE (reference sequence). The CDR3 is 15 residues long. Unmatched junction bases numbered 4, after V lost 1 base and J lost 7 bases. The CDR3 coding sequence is TGTGCCAGCAGCTTGATGCTAGCGGGGGTCGGGGAGCTGTTTTTT. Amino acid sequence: CASSLMLAGVGELFF.

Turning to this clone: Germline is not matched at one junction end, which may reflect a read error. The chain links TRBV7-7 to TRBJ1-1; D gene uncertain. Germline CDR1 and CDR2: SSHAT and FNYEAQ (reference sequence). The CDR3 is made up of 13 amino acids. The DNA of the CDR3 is TGTGCTAGCAGCTTAACGGTGAACGCTGAAGCTTTCTTT. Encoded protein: CASSLTVNAEAFF.

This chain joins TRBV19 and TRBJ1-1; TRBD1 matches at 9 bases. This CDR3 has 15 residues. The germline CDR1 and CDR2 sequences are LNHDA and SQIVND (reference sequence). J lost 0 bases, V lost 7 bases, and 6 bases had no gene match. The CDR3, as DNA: TGTGCCAGTACGACAGGGGGTGGAATGAACACTGAAGCTTTCTTT. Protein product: CASTTGGGMNTEAFF.

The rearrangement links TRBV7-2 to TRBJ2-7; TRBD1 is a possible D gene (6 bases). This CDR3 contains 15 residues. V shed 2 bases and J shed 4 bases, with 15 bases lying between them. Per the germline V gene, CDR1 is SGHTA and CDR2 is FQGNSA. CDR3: CASSLSRTEVYEQYF. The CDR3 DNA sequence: TGTGCCAGCAGCTTATCCAGGACAGAAGTGTACGAGCAGTACTTC.

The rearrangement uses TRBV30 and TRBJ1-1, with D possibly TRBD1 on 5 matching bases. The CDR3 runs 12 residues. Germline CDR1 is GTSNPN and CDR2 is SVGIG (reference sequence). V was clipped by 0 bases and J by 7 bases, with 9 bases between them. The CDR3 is CAWSVGAGEAFF. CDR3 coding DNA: TGTGCCTGGAGTGTAGGGGCAGGTGAAGCTTTCTTT.

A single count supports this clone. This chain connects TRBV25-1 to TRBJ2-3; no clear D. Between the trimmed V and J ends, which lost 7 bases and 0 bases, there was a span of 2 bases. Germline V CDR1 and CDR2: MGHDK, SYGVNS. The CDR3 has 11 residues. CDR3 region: CASTSTDTQYF. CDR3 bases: TGTGCCAGCACGAGCACAGATACGCAGTATTTT.

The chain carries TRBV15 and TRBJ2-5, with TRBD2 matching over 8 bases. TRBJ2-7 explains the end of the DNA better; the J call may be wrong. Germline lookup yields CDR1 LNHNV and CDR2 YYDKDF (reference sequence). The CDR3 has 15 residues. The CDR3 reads CATSRDRGLAYEQYF. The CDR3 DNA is TGTGCCACCAGCAGAGATCGGGGACTAGCCTACGAGCAGTACTTC.

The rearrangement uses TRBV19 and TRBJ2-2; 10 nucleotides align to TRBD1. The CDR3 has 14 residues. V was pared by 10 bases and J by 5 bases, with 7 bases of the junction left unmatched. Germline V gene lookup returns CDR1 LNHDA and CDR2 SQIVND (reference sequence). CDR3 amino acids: CATHDRGQTGELFF. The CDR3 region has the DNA TGTGCCACCCATGACAGGGGGCAAACCGGGGAGCTGTTTTTT. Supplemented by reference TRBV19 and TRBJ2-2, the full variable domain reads DGGITQSPKYLFRKEGQNVTLSCEQNLNHDAMYWYRQDPGQGLRLIYYSQIVNDFQKGDIAEGYSVSREKKESFPLTVTSAQKNPTAFYLCATHDRGQTGELFFGEGSRLTVL.

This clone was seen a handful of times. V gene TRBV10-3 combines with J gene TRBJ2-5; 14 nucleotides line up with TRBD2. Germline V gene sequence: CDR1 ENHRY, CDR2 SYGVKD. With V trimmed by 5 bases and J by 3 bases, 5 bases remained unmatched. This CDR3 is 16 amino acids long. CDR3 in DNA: TGTGCCATCAGTCTGACTAGCGGGGGGGCCGAAGAGACCCAGTACTTC. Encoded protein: CAISLTSGGAEETQYF.

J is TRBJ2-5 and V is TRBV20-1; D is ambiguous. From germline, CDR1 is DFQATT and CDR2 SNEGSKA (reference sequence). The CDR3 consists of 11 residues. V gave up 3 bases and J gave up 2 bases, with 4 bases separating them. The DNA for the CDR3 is TGCAGTGCTAGCCCGCAAGAGACCCAGTACTTC. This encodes CSASPQETQYF.

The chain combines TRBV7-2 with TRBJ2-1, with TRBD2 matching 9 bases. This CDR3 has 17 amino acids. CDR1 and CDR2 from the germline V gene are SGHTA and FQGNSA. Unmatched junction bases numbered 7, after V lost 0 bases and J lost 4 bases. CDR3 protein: CASSLAHLAGAYNEQFF. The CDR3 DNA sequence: TGTGCCAGCAGCTTAGCGCATTTAGCGGGGGCTTACAATGAGCAGTTCTTC.

This CDR3 is CSVVWGRARGEQYF. The CDR3 DNA follows: TGCAGCGTTGTTTGGGGGAGGGCCCGTGGCGAGCAGTACTTC. V is TRBV29-1 and J is TRBJ2-7; 7 bases are shared with TRBD2. Trimming cost V 4 bases and J 6 bases; bases outside gene matches: 12. The germline V gene has CDR1 SQVTM and CDR2 ANQGSEA. The CDR3 consists of 14 residues.

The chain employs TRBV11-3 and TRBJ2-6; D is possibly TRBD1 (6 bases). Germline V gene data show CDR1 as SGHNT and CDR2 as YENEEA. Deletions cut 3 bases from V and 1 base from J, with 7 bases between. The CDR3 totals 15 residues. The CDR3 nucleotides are TGTGCCAGCAGCTTGGGGACATCTGGGGCCAACGTCCTGACTTTC. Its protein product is CASSLGTSGANVLTF.

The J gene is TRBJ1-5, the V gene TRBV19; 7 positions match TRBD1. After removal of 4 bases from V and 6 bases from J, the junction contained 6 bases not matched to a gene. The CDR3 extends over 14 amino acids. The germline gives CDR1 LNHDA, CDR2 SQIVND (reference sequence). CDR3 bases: TGTGCCAGTAGTACACAGGGGATTAGTCAGCCCCAGCATTTT. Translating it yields CASSTQGISQPQHF.

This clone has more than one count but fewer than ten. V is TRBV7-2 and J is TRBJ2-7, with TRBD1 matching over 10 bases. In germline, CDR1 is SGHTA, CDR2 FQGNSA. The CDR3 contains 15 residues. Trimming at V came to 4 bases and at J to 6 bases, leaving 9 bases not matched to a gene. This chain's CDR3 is CASSSSGQGFSEQYF. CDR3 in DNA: TGTGCCAGCAGCTCCTCGGGACAGGGGTTTAGCGAGCAGTACTTC. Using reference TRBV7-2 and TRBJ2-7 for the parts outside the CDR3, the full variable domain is GAGVSQSPSNKVTEKGKDVELRCDPISGHTALYWYRQSLGQGLEFLIYFQGNSAPDKSGLPSDRFSAERTGGSVSTLTIQRTQQEDSAVYLCASSSSGQGFSEQYFGPGTRLTVT.

DNA for the CDR3: TGCGCCAGCAGCTTGGCCGGGGCGGGGGCCGGGGAGCTGTTTTTT. Amino acid sequence: CASSLAGAGAGELFF. The chain employs TRBV5-1 and TRBJ2-2; 7 bases agree with TRBD2. The CDR3 loop spans 15 amino acids. V trimming: 0 bases; J trimming: 6 bases; junction bases outside the gene matches: 5. The germline CDR1 and CDR2 sequences are SGHRS and YFSETQ. Complete variable domain (other parts from reference TRBV5-1 and TRBJ2-2): KAGVTQTPRYLIKTRGQQVTLSCSPISGHRSVSWYQQTPGQGLQFLFEYFSETQRNKGNFPGRFSGRQFSNSRSEMNVSTLELGDSALYLCASSLAGAGAGELFFGEGSRLTVL.

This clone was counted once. CDR3 residues: CASSREGGSPTEAFF. The CDR3 nucleotides are TGTGCCAGCAGCCGGGAGGGGGGTAGTCCCACTGAAGCTTTCTTT. J is TRBJ1-1 and V is TRBV11-3; TRBD1 is a possible D gene (6 bases). The V gene's germline CDR1 is SGHNT and CDR2 YENEEA. V lost 5 bases and J 4 bases, leaving 17 bases between the germline ends. The CDR3 spans 15 residues.

The CDR3 sequence: CAWELAGGTEQFF. CDR3 nucleotide sequence: TGTGCCTGGGAACTAGCGGGGGGTACTGAGCAGTTCTTC. The rearrangement uses TRBV30 and TRBJ2-1; 12 nucleotides match TRBD2. In germline, CDR1 is GTSNPN, CDR2 SVGIG (reference sequence). CDR3 size: 13 residues. The V segment lost 5 bases and the J segment 9 bases; nucleotides outside the gene matches: 5. Drawing the rest from reference TRBV30 and TRBJ2-1, the complete variable domain is SQTIHQWPATLVQPVGSPLSLECTVEGTSNPNLYWYRQAAGRGLQLLFYSVGIGQISSEVPQNLSASRPQDRQFILSSKKLLLSDSGFYLCAWELAGGTEQFFGPGTRLTVL.

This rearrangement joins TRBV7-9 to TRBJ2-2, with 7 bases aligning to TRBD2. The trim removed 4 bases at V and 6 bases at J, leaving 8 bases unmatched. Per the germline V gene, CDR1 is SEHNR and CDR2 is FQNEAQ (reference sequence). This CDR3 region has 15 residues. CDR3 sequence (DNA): TGTGCCAGCAGCTCGACTAGCAAATCACCCGGGGAGCTGTTTTTT. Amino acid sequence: CASSSTSKSPGELFF.

The CDR3: CASSFSGREDTQYF. Written as DNA, the CDR3 is TGTGCCAGCAGCTTTAGCGGGAGGGAAGATACGCAGTATTTT. The genes are TRBV7-8 and TRBJ2-3, with 11 bases fitting TRBD2. Trimming removed 3 bases from V and 5 bases from J; junction bases left unmatched: 1. Germline loops: CDR1 SGHVS, CDR2 FQNEAQ. The CDR3 is 14 amino acids.

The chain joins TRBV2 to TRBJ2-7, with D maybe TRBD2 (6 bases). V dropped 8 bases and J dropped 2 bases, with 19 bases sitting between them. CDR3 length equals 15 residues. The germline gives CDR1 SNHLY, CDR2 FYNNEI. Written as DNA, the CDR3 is TGTGCCAGCTTTGCTAGCCTCGGGGGTCCCTACGAGCAGTACTTC. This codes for CASFASLGGPYEQYF.

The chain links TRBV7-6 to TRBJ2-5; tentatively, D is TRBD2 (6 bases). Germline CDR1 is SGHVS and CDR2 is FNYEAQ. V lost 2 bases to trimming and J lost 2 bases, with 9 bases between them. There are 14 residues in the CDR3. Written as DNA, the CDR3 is TGTGCCAGCAGCTTAAGCGGGCAGCAAGAGACCCAGTACTTC. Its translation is CASSLSGQQETQYF.

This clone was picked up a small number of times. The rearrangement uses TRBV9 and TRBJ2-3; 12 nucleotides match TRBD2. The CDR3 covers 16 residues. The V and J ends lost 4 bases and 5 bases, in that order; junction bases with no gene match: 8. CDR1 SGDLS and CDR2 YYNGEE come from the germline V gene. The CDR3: CASSPPGLAGQDTQYF. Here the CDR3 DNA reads TGTGCCAGCAGCCCCCCAGGACTAGCGGGGCAAGATACGCAGTATTTT.